A selection of T cell receptor beta chains follows, all from one sample in a study of OX40 agonist ivuxolimab in advanced cancers. The assay was immunoSEQ multiplex PCR, and TCRdb's table has in-frame clones only and misses some. The top ten clones hold roughly 7.9% of a sample with roughly 48,000 clones, approximately 79% of them seen once. Specimen: CD4+ or CD8+ T cells sorted from blood, collected in a trial of the OX40 agonist ivuxolimab. These receptors all stem from an adult with an advanced solid tumor such as melanoma, head and neck, liver or kidney cancer. Each CDR3 is given without its conserved first and last residue. The order of the fields is CDR3 protein, CDR3 length, V gene, J gene.

CDR3 protein: GVGGGATGANVLT
CDR3 length: 13
V gene: TRBV6-5
J gene: TRBJ2-6

CDR3 protein: ASSPGEYSNQPQH
CDR3 length: 13
V gene: TRBV19
J gene: TRBJ1-5

CDR3 protein: ASSFGTPNTEAF
CDR3 length: 12
V gene: TRBV5-4
J gene: TRBJ1-1

CDR3 protein: ASATGTAGNTIY
CDR3 length: 12
V gene: TRBV30
J gene: TRBJ1-3

CDR3 protein: ASSTQLAGYEQY
CDR3 length: 12
V gene: TRBV5-1
J gene: TRBJ2-7

CDR3 protein: GSSINQPQH
CDR3 length: 9
V gene: TRBV27
J gene: TRBJ1-5

CDR3 protein: ASSTRRGSGELF
CDR3 length: 12
V gene: TRBV7-2
J gene: TRBJ2-2

CDR3 protein: ASSLGGTGFYEQY
CDR3 length: 13
V gene: TRBV5-4
J gene: TRBJ2-7

CDR3 protein: AISGGSYGYT
CDR3 length: 10
V gene: TRBV10-3
J gene: TRBJ1-2

CDR3 protein: ASRVDRGSSETQY
CDR3 length: 13
V gene: TRBV6-5
J gene: TRBJ2-5

CDR3 protein: ASSSISGTNTGELF
CDR3 length: 14
V gene: TRBV5-4
J gene: TRBJ2-2

CDR3 protein: ASSDPQETQY
CDR3 length: 10
V gene: TRBV10-1
J gene: TRBJ2-5

CDR3 protein: ASSLVWPGYTDTQY
CDR3 length: 14
V gene: TRBV11-2
J gene: TRBJ2-3

CDR3 protein: ASSFQTYEQY
CDR3 length: 10
V gene: TRBV11-1
J gene: TRBJ2-7

CDR3 protein: ASSLASGGYGYT
CDR3 length: 12
V gene: TRBV5-1
J gene: TRBJ1-2

CDR3 protein: ASSPETSGYDEQF
CDR3 length: 13
V gene: TRBV27
J gene: TRBJ2-1

CDR3 protein: ASSPGGDRSYEQY
CDR3 length: 13
V gene: TRBV11-3
J gene: TRBJ2-7

CDR3 protein: ASSLGGGRGANTEAF
CDR3 length: 15
V gene: TRBV5-6
J gene: TRBJ1-1

CDR3 protein: ASSLTQGPYNEQF
CDR3 length: 13
V gene: TRBV4-2
J gene: TRBJ2-1

CDR3 protein: ASTEGYGYT
CDR3 length: 9
V gene: TRBV19
J gene: TRBJ1-2

CDR3 protein: ASSRLDRGDYGYT
CDR3 length: 13
V gene: TRBV4-1
J gene: TRBJ1-2

CDR3 protein: ASSVALSRGADTQY
CDR3 length: 14
V gene: TRBV9
J gene: TRBJ2-3

CDR3 protein: ASSYGGGANTEAF
CDR3 length: 13
V gene: TRBV6-6
J gene: TRBJ1-1